The next 14 T cell receptor beta chains were all read from a single sample in a study of CD8 T cells in ankylosing spondylitis. Each CDR3 protein gets one entry after TCRdb re-called the 5' RACE reads with MiXCR. Here the sample spans 200,000 to 250,000 distinct CDR3 sequences, approximately 7.6% being singletons. Specimen: blood, either unsorted or a sorted T cell fraction (not recorded which). The receptors were gathered from a female donor with ankylosing spondylitis or in good health (not recorded which).

This clonotype came up many times. The J gene is TRBJ2-1, the V gene TRBV10-3, with 12 bases matching TRBD2. Trimming at V came to 3 bases and at J to 1 base, leaving 4 bases not matched to a gene. The CDR3 totals 17 residues. CDR1 and CDR2 from the germline V gene are ENHRY and SYGVKD. This CDR3 is CAISDPSGRASYNEQFF. The CDR3 coding sequence is TGTGCCATCAGTGACCCTAGCGGGAGGGCTTCCTACAATGAGCAGTTCTTC.

This clonotype was picked up many times. Here the CDR3 DNA reads TGCGCCAGCAGCTCGGACAGGATAATTTACGAGCAGTACTTC. Protein product: CASSSDRIIYEQYF. The J gene is TRBJ2-7, the V gene TRBV5-1; 7 bases are a match to TRBD1. Germline V gene lookup returns CDR1 SGHRS and CDR2 YFSETQ. Trimming at V came to 3 bases and at J to 4 bases, leaving 7 bases not matched to a gene. This CDR3 has 14 amino acids.

Remarks on this clonotype: Mismatch with germline at one junction end may stem from a read error. The chain employs TRBV12-3 or TRBV12-4 and TRBJ2-2; 8 bases fit TRBD2. The CDR3 extends over 16 amino acids. CDR3 residues: CVSTMAAGVNTGELFF. The CDR3 bases are TGTGTCAGCACCATGGCAGCGGGAGTAAACACCGGGGAGCTGTTTTTT.

This clonotype has only a few counts. This chain connects TRBV5-1 to TRBJ2-7; D might be TRBD2 (6 bases). Trimming took off 0 bases at V and 2 bases at J, with 12 bases between the two ends. CDR1 is SGHRS and CDR2 is YFSETQ in the germline V gene. This CDR3 has 15 amino acids. CDR3 nucleotide sequence: TGCGCCAGCAGCTTGGCCGGGTCGGGAGCCTACGAGCAGTACTTC. This gives the protein CASSLAGSGAYEQYF.

This clonotype has a count of ten or more. The chain has TRBV9 and TRBJ1-6, with D uncertain. The germline V gene encodes CDR1 SGDLS and CDR2 YYNGEE. This CDR3 comprises 12 residues. V was shortened by 4 bases and J by 8 bases, with 7 bases between the two germline ends. CDR3 sequence reads: CASSPDYSPLHF. The CDR3 coding sequence is TGTGCCAGCAGCCCAGACTATTCACCCCTCCACTTT.

This clonotype was observed a single time. The chain employs TRBV4-3 and TRBJ2-5, with D possibly TRBD1 on 6 matching bases. Germline V gives CDR1 LGHNA, CDR2 YSLEER. V gave up 0 bases and J gave up 4 bases, with 12 bases separating them. The CDR3 is 15 residues long. The CDR3 loop is CASSQDPDRTETQYF. The CDR3, as DNA: TGCGCCAGCAGCCAAGACCCGGACAGAACAGAGACCCAGTACTTC.

This clonotype has ten or more counts. V usage is TRBV20-1 and J usage is TRBJ2-7, with TRBD2 matching 8 bases. The germline V gene encodes CDR1 DFQATT and CDR2 SNEGSKA (reference sequence). The V and J ends lost 5 bases and 2 bases, in that order; junction bases with no gene match: 11. The CDR3 runs 15 residues. As DNA, the CDR3 is TGCAGTGCTTTAGCGGGGAGGGGGGGCCCCTACGAGCAGTACTTC. This encodes CSALAGRGGPYEQYF.

This clonotype came up many times. The genes are TRBV19 and TRBJ2-1; 7 bases line up with TRBD1. The V gene's germline CDR1 is LNHDA and CDR2 SQIVND (reference sequence). CDR3 length: 13 amino acids. The V and J ends lost 8 bases and 8 bases, in that order; junction bases with no gene match: 9. The CDR3 nucleotides read TGTGCCAGTGGGAAGACAGGGTACCATGAGCAGTTCTTC. It specifies CASGKTGYHEQFF.

This clonotype has ten or more counts. The chain has TRBV6-2 or TRBV6-3 and TRBJ2-2; D remains ambiguous. The CDR3 has 12 residues. The V end was cut by 7 bases, the J end by 6 bases, with 9 bases between. Germline V gene lookup returns CDR1 MNHEY and CDR2 SVGEGT. CDR3: CASTKSSGELFF. The CDR3 DNA sequence: TGTGCCAGCACCAAAAGTTCCGGGGAGCTGTTTTTT.

This clonotype was found many times. V and J are TRBV5-1 and TRBJ2-1, with D possibly matching TRBD2 (6 bases). The CDR3 totals 16 residues. Trimming pared 3 bases from V and 4 bases from J, leaving 17 bases between. Germline V lookup: CDR1 SGHRS, CDR2 YFSETQ. CDR3 sequence (DNA): TGCGCCAGCAGCTGGGGCCAGGGAGGCACATACAATGAGCAGTTCTTC. This gives the protein CASSWGQGGTYNEQFF. Combining the CDR3 with reference TRBV5-1 and TRBJ2-1 gives the whole variable domain KAGVTQTPRYLIKTRGQQVTLSCSPISGHRSVSWYQQTPGQGLQFLFEYFSETQRNKGNFPGRFSGRQFSNSRSEMNVSTLELGDSALYLCASSWGQGGTYNEQFFGPGTRLTVL.

This clonotype was counted many times. The rearrangement links TRBV6-2 or TRBV6-3 to TRBJ1-1; D unresolved. Germline lookup yields CDR1 MNHEY and CDR2 SVGEGT. Trimming cost V 2 bases and J 0 bases, with 7 bases left between them. The CDR3 runs 14 residues. In DNA, the CDR3 is TGTGCCAGCAGTTACGCGAGCATGAACACTGAAGCTTTCTTT. It specifies CASSYASMNTEAFF.

This clonotype has just a few counts. The chain carries TRBV7-8 and TRBJ2-1; the match to TRBD2 covers 7 bases. Germline CDR1 is SGHVS and CDR2 is FQNEAQ. The CDR3 sequence is 16 residues long. V lost 2 bases, J lost 7 bases, and 11 bases stayed unmatched. The CDR3: CASSLIGGSAGNEQFF. The DNA of the CDR3 is TGTGCCAGCAGCTTAATCGGCGGGAGCGCGGGTAATGAGCAGTTCTTC.

On this clonotype: One end of the junction is discordant with germline, which a read error may explain. The genes are TRBV29-1 and TRBJ2-2, with D unresolved. CDR3 length equals 12 residues. Germline-derived CDR1 and CDR2 are SQVTM and ANQGSEA. The chain's CDR3 is CNVETGTGELFF. The CDR3 coding sequence is TGCAACGTTGAAACTGGCACCGGGGAGCTGTTTTTT.

This clonotype was detected many times. This chain joins TRBV5-1 and TRBJ1-1; perhaps TRBD1 as D (5 bases). The CDR3 contains 15 residues. Trimming took 0 bases from V and 3 from J, leaving 12 bases between them. Germline CDR1 reads SGHRS; CDR2 reads YFSETQ. CDR3 in amino acids: CASSLAGRDHTEAFF. CDR3 nucleotide sequence: TGCGCCAGCAGCTTGGCAGGCAGGGACCACACTGAAGCTTTCTTT.